This T cell receptor (beta chain) was recovered during a study of neurological immune-mediated disorders. Regarding the study as a whole: CDR3 amino acid sequences found in expanded clones were never shared across subjects, suggesting private repertoires in all groups.

This clonotype was counted ten times or more. The antigen is unknown. Germline V gene data show CDR1 as SQVTM and CDR2 as ANQGSEA. The CDR3 runs 15 residues. V was cut by 1 base and J by 4 bases, with 13 bases left in between. 5'RACE employing 10-nucleotide random UMIs yielded the cDNA. TCRdb reprocessed the 5' RACE reads with MiXCR, giving one entry per CDR3 protein. The table has roughly 28,000 distinct CDR3 sequences, 12% seen once. The sample was PBMCs. The sequence came from a man between 60 and 75 years old in good health. This chain joins TRBV29-1 and TRBJ2-2; weak D call: TRBD1 (5 bases). The CDR3 is CSVEGGRFSTGELFF. In nucleotides, the CDR3 is TGCAGCGTTGAAGGGGGCAGGTTTAGCACCGGGGAGCTGTTTTTT.